This T cell receptor (beta chain) was found in a study of a mutant IDH1 vaccine in newly diagnosed glioma. At the level of the study: Of treated patients, around 62% were men and approximately 40% women, averaging roughly 40 years.

Regarding this clone: Its antigen is currently unknown.

Study-wide results and caveats: Vaccination elicited immune responses in 93.3% of patients.

Produced via immunoSEQ multiplex PCR; TCRdb's table is partial and in-frame only. The sample carries 30,000 to 40,000 clones, roughly 78% recorded once. The time point: week 35, safety follow-up. Mutant IDH1 20-mer peptide, at 300 ug, made up each vaccine dose, with topical imiquimod. Patients underwent eight vaccinations, which took place in weeks 1, 3, 5, 7, 11, 15, 19 and 23. Sample: PBMCs, taken from a glioma patient whose treatment included an IDH1 peptide vaccine. This clonotype was obtained from a man aged 35-49 years with glioma. Some clones in this sample may be carry-over from other donors' samples.

This CDR3 reads CAWTRASALTDTQYF. CDR3 sequence (DNA): TGTGCCTGGACCCGGGCTAGCGCCCTTACAGATACGCAGTATTTT. J is TRBJ2-3 and V is TRBV30; D is possibly TRBD2 (6 bases). Trimming stripped 4 bases from V and 3 bases from J, with 17 bases between. Germline V gives CDR1 GTSNPN, CDR2 SVGIG (reference sequence). The CDR3 is 15 residues long.